A single sample gave rise to the 28 T cell receptor beta chains below, sequenced in a study of blood T cell repertoires in COVID-19. Profiling relied on immunoSEQ multiplex PCR, and the TCRdb table lists in-frame clones only, not all of them. Of about 160,000 clones in the sample, roughly nine tenths were seen once. The specimen was peripheral blood. The receptors originated from a woman aged 70-85 years with acute or convalescent COVID-19.

The CDR3 sequence is CAWSPLDRHNEKLFF. CDR3 DNA sequence: TGTGCCTGGAGCCCCTTAGACAGGCATAATGAAAAACTGTTTTTT. The chain uses TRBV30 and TRBJ1-4, with a possible D match to TRBD1 (6 bases). The V and J ends lost 3 bases and 4 bases respectively, with 15 bases between them. CDR3 length: 15 residues. CDR1 is GTSNPN and CDR2 is SVGIG in the germline V gene (reference sequence).

This clone has a single count. The V and J genes are TRBV30 and TRBJ2-7, with D possibly matching TRBD1 (6 bases). The CDR3 runs 13 residues. CDR1 is GTSNPN, CDR2 SVGIG, per germline (reference sequence). Trimming removed 5 bases from V and 4 bases from J, with 15 bases in between. The DNA for the CDR3 is TGTGCCTGGCGGGACACGGTAAGGTACGAGCAGTACTTC. It encodes CAWRDTVRYEQYF.

This CDR3 reads CASTRGYDTSPLHF. DNA for the CDR3: TGTGCCAGTACCCGGGGTTACGATACGTCACCCCTCCACTTT. The genes are TRBV19 and TRBJ1-6; D gene unclear. Trimming removed 7 bases at V and 10 bases at J, with 17 bases between. The CDR3 loop spans 14 amino acids. The germline gives CDR1 LNHDA, CDR2 SQIVND (reference sequence).

The J gene is TRBJ1-2, the V gene TRBV7-2, with 9 bases identical to TRBD1. CDR1 is SGHTA, CDR2 FQGNSA, per germline. V was clipped by 4 bases and J by 6 bases; unmatched bases: 9. The CDR3 is 15 amino acids. The CDR3 DNA follows: TGTGCCAGCAGCTCCCAAACAGGGGGCGCGGATGGCTACACCTTC. Its protein is CASSSQTGGADGYTF.

The chain is built from TRBV6-1 and TRBJ2-1; 11 positions agree with TRBD2. The trim removed 1 base at V and 9 bases at J, leaving 5 bases unmatched. Germline V gene data show CDR1 as MNHNS and CDR2 as SASEGT. The CDR3 totals 15 residues. Here the CDR3 reads CASSEEGSGRGEQFF. DNA for the CDR3: TGTGCCAGCAGTGAAGAGGGTAGCGGGAGGGGTGAGCAGTTCTTC.

There are a few counts of this clone. This chain joins TRBV5-1 and TRBJ1-4; no reliable D call. The germline V gene encodes CDR1 SGHRS and CDR2 YFSETQ. The ends were cut back, 3 bases at V and 8 bases at J, with 17 bases in the middle. This CDR3 comprises 15 residues. The CDR3 DNA follows: TGCGCCAGCAGCTGGGGAGGAGGGAATGAGGAAAAACTGTTTTTT. It is translated as CASSWGGGNEEKLFF.

V and J are TRBV28 and TRBJ1-1; TRBD1 matches 7 bases. Germline CDR1 reads MDHEN; CDR2 reads SYDVKM. CDR3 length: 14 amino acids. Unmatched junction bases numbered 3, after V lost 5 bases and J lost 0 bases. The CDR3 loop is CASSKTGLNTEAFF. CDR3 sequence (DNA): TGTGCCAGCAGTAAGACAGGGTTGAACACTGAAGCTTTCTTT.

The chain uses TRBV27 and TRBJ2-7; 7 bases align to TRBD2. CDR3 length equals 15 residues. Germline loops: CDR1 MNHEY, CDR2 SMNVEV (reference sequence). The V segment lost 3 bases and the J segment 2 bases; nucleotides outside the gene matches: 7. The CDR3 DNA reads TGTGCCAGCAGTTTTAAGACTAGCATACCCTACGAGCAGTACTTC. Its protein is CASSFKTSIPYEQYF.

This clone showed up just a few times. V gene TRBV5-8 combines with J gene TRBJ1-2; TRBD1 matches at 10 bases. Germline CDR1 and CDR2: SGHTS and YDEGEE. Trimming took 1 base from V and 7 from J; bases not matched to a gene: 7. CDR3 length equals 15 residues. The DNA for the CDR3 is TGTGCCAGCAGCTTGACCCGACAGGGGGCTGGTGGCTACACCTTC. This codes for CASSLTRQGAGGYTF.

V gene TRBV5-1 combines with J gene TRBJ1-1, with D unresolved. The V gene's germline CDR1 is SGHRS and CDR2 YFSETQ. The germline V and J ends were trimmed by 1 base and 5 bases, with 9 bases remaining between them. This CDR3 comprises 13 residues. CDR3 bases: TGCGCCAGCAGCTTGCAGGCGGGGACTGAAGCTTTCTTT. Encoded protein: CASSLQAGTEAFF.

The J gene is TRBJ2-3, the V gene TRBV5-8; 7 bases are shared with TRBD1. Trimming at V came to 6 bases and at J to 0 bases, leaving 7 bases not matched to a gene. Germline CDR1 is SGHTS and CDR2 is YDEGEE. The CDR3 totals 15 residues. CDR3 nucleotides: TGTGCCAGCAAGAGACAGGGTTGGAGCACAGATACGCAGTATTTT. Amino acids: CASKRQGWSTDTQYF.

V and J are TRBV19 and TRBJ2-2, with D maybe TRBD2 (7 bases). This CDR3 region has 16 residues. Per germline, CDR1 LNHDA and CDR2 SQIVND (reference sequence). V was shortened by 6 bases and J by 1 base, with 15 bases between the two germline ends. CDR3: CASRSMGGGNTGELFF. The CDR3 coding sequence is TGTGCCAGTAGGAGCATGGGAGGGGGGAACACCGGGGAGCTGTTTTTT.

Here the CDR3 DNA reads TGTGCCAGCAGTTACCCTCGTCTGTGGCAGTCCTACGAGCAGTACTTC. Its translation is CASSYPRLWQSYEQYF. The chain recombines TRBV6-2 or TRBV6-3 with TRBJ2-7; D unresolved. V was shortened by 2 bases and J by 1 base, with 15 bases between the two germline ends. Germline lookup yields CDR1 MNHEY and CDR2 SVGEGT. The CDR3 spans 16 residues.

This clone was observed a few times. The chain joins TRBV12-3 or TRBV12-4 to TRBJ1-6, with a possible D match to TRBD1 (5 bases). V lost 5 bases to trimming and J lost 10 bases, with 12 bases between them. This CDR3 comprises 13 residues. The CDR3 nucleotides are TGTGCCAGCAGTCCCCAGGGCAAGTCACCCCTCCACTTT. This gives the protein CASSPQGKSPLHF.

The CDR3 here is CASNHQGNTEAFF. DNA of the CDR3: TGCGCCAGCAACCACCAGGGGAACACTGAAGCTTTCTTT. This chain connects TRBV4-3 to TRBJ1-1, with a possible D match to TRBD1 (5 bases). Germline V gene data show CDR1 as LGHNA and CDR2 as YSLEER. Trimming cost V 7 bases and J 1 base, with 10 bases left between them. The CDR3 has 13 residues.

The V call is TRBV10-3, the J call TRBJ2-1, with TRBD2 matching 9 bases. The CDR3 runs 14 residues. The ends lost 2 bases at V and 8 bases at J; junction bases unmatched: 4. Germline V gene data show CDR1 as ENHRY and CDR2 as SYGVKD. CDR3 bases: TGTGCCATCAGTGAGGGGACTAGCCGCGATGAGCAGTTCTTC. It translates to CAISEGTSRDEQFF.

The gene calls are TRBV28 and TRBJ2-3; D unresolved. CDR1 is MDHEN, CDR2 SYDVKM, per germline. V shed 5 bases and J shed 1 base, with 25 bases lying between them. The CDR3 has 19 amino acids. The CDR3 is CASSPPGVLGAYGTDTQYF. CDR3 coding DNA: TGTGCCAGCAGTCCGCCCGGAGTGTTAGGCGCGTACGGCACAGATACGCAGTATTTT.

The gene calls are TRBV15 and TRBJ1-3; tentatively, D is TRBD1 (5 bases). Germline CDR1 and CDR2: LNHNV and YYDKDF (reference sequence). This CDR3 contains 16 residues. V lost 0 bases and J lost 3, with 12 bases in between. CDR3 sequence: CATSRDRGVFGNTIYF. The CDR3 DNA reads TGTGCCACCAGCAGAGACCGGGGGGTATTTGGAAACACCATATATTTT.

The gene calls are TRBV4-1 and TRBJ2-5; no definite D call. The germline CDR1 and CDR2 sequences are MGHRA and YSYEKL. Trimming stripped 1 base from V and 4 bases from J, with 13 bases between. The CDR3 extends over 15 amino acids. The CDR3 reads CASSQGPSFRETQYF. CDR3 DNA sequence: TGCGCCAGCAGCCAAGGTCCCTCCTTCCGAGAGACCCAGTACTTC.

The sample holds a few counts of this clone. At the DNA level, this CDR3 is encoded by other sequences in the same sample as well. The rearrangement joins TRBV7-9 to TRBJ1-3; maybe TRBD1 (5 bases). Germline V gene sequence: CDR1 SEHNR, CDR2 FQNEAQ (reference sequence). V was shortened by 1 base and J by 4 bases, with 5 bases between the two germline ends. The CDR3 length is 13 residues. The CDR3 DNA is TGTGCCAGCAGCTTAGGACAGGGAAACACCATATATTTT. The encoded protein is CASSLGQGNTIYF.

The genes are TRBV6-2 or TRBV6-3 and TRBJ2-5; 9 nucleotides line up with TRBD1. The CDR3 has 14 residues. The V segment lost 2 bases and the J segment 4 bases; nucleotides outside the gene matches: 2. Looked up from germline, CDR1 is MNHEY and CDR2 is SVGEGT. The CDR3 DNA reads as TGTGCCAGCAGTTACGACAGGGGGGGAGAGACCCAGTACTTC. Its translation: CASSYDRGGETQYF.

The CDR3 region is CATSDSVPGRNEQFF. As DNA, the CDR3 is TGTGCCACCAGTGATTCAGTCCCAGGGAGGAATGAGCAGTTCTTC. The rearrangement links TRBV24-1 to TRBJ2-1, with D perhaps TRBD2 (6 bases). The CDR3 runs to 15 residues. The V gene's germline CDR1 is KGHDR and CDR2 SFDVKD. The germline V and J ends were trimmed by 2 bases and 7 bases, with 14 bases remaining between them.

The chain has TRBV9 and TRBJ2-5; 9 nucleotides line up with TRBD2. The CDR3 has 15 amino acids. Losses at the gene ends were 0 bases for V and 8 bases for J; bases not matched to a gene: 8. Germline CDR1 SGDLS, CDR2 YYNGEE. The CDR3 DNA sequence: TGTGCCAGCAGCGTAGTTAGCGGGAGTGGGGGCACCCAGTACTTC. Encoded protein: CASSVVSGSGGTQYF.

The rearrangement links TRBV7-9 to TRBJ1-2; D gene uncertain. Germline V gene lookup returns CDR1 SEHNR and CDR2 FQNEAQ (reference sequence). V lost 5 bases and J 6 bases, leaving 16 bases between the germline ends. This CDR3 has 14 residues. CDR3 bases: TGTGCCAGCAGCCCCCCGGGGAAGGTGAATGGCTACACCTTC. Protein product: CASSPPGKVNGYTF.

This chain connects TRBV5-1 to TRBJ2-2; 8 positions match TRBD1. This CDR3 spans 15 amino acids. The V segment lost 3 bases and the J segment 4 bases; nucleotides outside the gene matches: 5. Looked up from germline, CDR1 is SGHRS and CDR2 is YFSETQ. The CDR3 loop is CASSWGTGSTGELFF. DNA for the CDR3: TGCGCCAGCAGCTGGGGGACAGGCTCCACCGGGGAGCTGTTTTTT.

This clone occurred a few times. This same CDR3 is encoded by further DNA sequences in the sample. The chain employs TRBV4-3 and TRBJ1-5, with D hard to call. CDR1 is LGHNA, CDR2 YSLEER, per germline. The CDR3 spans 13 residues. Trimming removed 0 bases from V and 6 bases from J, with 6 bases in between. The CDR3 reads CASSQDRGQPQHF. The CDR3 DNA is TGCGCCAGCAGCCAAGATAGAGGTCAGCCCCAGCATTTT.

Only one count was recorded for this clone. The V and J genes are TRBV7-9 and TRBJ2-5; 10 bases agree with TRBD1. This CDR3 has 16 amino acids. Germline V gene sequence: CDR1 SEHNR, CDR2 FQNEAQ (reference sequence). J lost 1 base, V lost 5 bases, and 7 bases had no gene match. The CDR3 nucleotides read TGTGCCAGCAGCAGAGGGGACAGGGGCCTCCAAGAGACCCAGTACTTC. Encoded protein: CASSRGDRGLQETQYF.

This chain links TRBV5-4 with TRBJ1-2; D unclear. Germline V gives CDR1 SGHNT, CDR2 YYREEE (reference sequence). V lost 0 bases, J lost 0 bases, and 9 bases lay in between. The CDR3 sequence is 15 residues long. This CDR3 reads CASSLEGASNYGYTF. DNA of the CDR3: TGTGCCAGCAGCTTGGAGGGAGCCTCTAACTATGGCTACACCTTC.